The present TCR beta chain was sequenced within a study of T cells after yellow fever vaccination. General study results and limits: Boosting was followed by the reappearance of most primary-vaccination clones (just under 97% CD4, 85% to 90% CD8). By day 5 rather than day 15, the secondary response had peaked, though it was weaker.

As concerns this clonotype: Its target is not known.

TCRdb reprocessed the 5' RACE reads with MiXCR, giving one entry per CDR3 protein. The data show 350,000 to 550,000 distinct CDR3 sequences, 15% to 20% seen once. CDR1 is MGHRA, CDR2 YSYEKL, per germline. The CDR3 consists of 18 residues. J was trimmed by 1 base and V by 6 bases; bases with no gene match: 11. Sequenced material: PBMCs, taken before the yellow fever booster vaccination. The chain employs TRBV4-1 and TRBJ2-3; TRBD2 agrees at 12 bases. The receptor comes from a man between 18 and 35 years old who received the YFV17D yellow fever vaccine. The CDR3 nucleotides are TGCGCCAGCAGATCTTGGACTAGCGGGGCTCCCCGCACAGATACGCAGTATTTT. Translating it yields CASRSWTSGAPRTDTQYF.